A single sample is the source of the 18 T cell receptor beta chains below, sequenced in a study of siplizumab effects on memory and regulatory T cells. Profiling relied on immunoSEQ multiplex PCR, and the TCRdb table lists in-frame clones only, not all of them. The table includes about 70,000 clones, approximately 88% detected once. The sample consisted of Tregs sorted from blood. All receptors derive from a human donor in good health.

The chain links TRBV6-5 to TRBJ2-7, with D perhaps matching TRBD1 (6 bases). Germline-derived CDR1 and CDR2 are MNHEY and SVGAGI. The CDR3 runs 14 residues. V dropped 5 bases and J dropped 4 bases, with 15 bases sitting between them. CDR3 loop: CASSPFGTPYEQYF. The CDR3 DNA sequence: TGTGCCAGCAGTCCCTTCGGGACACCATACGAGCAGTACTTC.

The chain recombines TRBV19 with TRBJ1-3; D gene unclear. V lost 3 bases and J lost 0, with 15 bases in between. This CDR3 is 17 amino acids long. CDR1 and CDR2 (germline): LNHDA, SQIVND (reference sequence). The CDR3 sequence is CASSISEVPGSGNTIYF. In nucleotides, the CDR3 is TGTGCCAGTAGTATTTCCGAGGTTCCCGGCTCTGGAAACACCATATATTTT. The complete variable domain, with remaining parts taken from reference TRBV19 and TRBJ1-3, reads DGGITQSPKYLFRKEGQNVTLSCEQNLNHDAMYWYRQDPGQGLRLIYYSQIVNDFQKGDIAEGYSVSREKKESFPLTVTSAQKNPTAFYLCASSISEVPGSGNTIYFGEGSWLTVV.

The chain uses TRBV28 and TRBJ1-2; 9 bases fit TRBD1. The J segment lost 5 bases and the V segment lost 4 bases, leaving 2 bases of the junction unmatched. The germline CDR1 and CDR2 sequences are MDHEN and SYDVKM. The CDR3 spans 13 residues. CDR3 sequence reads: CASSSGQGYGYTF. CDR3 sequence (DNA): TGTGCCAGCAGTTCCGGACAGGGGTATGGCTACACCTTC.

This clone was counted between two and nine times. Other DNA variants within this sample encode the same CDR3. The J gene is TRBJ1-2, the V gene TRBV5-4, with TRBD1 matching over 10 bases. The germline V gene has CDR1 SGHNT and CDR2 YYREEE (reference sequence). Trimming removed 0 bases from V and 7 bases from J; junction bases left unmatched: 3. The CDR3 covers 14 residues. The chain's CDR3 is CASSLGQGAGGYTF. The CDR3 nucleotides are TGTGCCAGCAGCTTGGGACAGGGGGCGGGTGGCTACACCTTC. The variable domain in full, completed from reference TRBV5-4 and TRBJ1-2, reads ETGVTQSPTHLIKTRGQQVTLRCSSQSGHNTVSWYQQALGQGPQFIFQYYREEENGRGNFPPRFSGLQFPNYSSELNVNALELDDSALYLCASSLGQGAGGYTFGSGTRLTVV.

As for this clone: This specimen includes other DNA sequences encoding the same CDR3. The chain is built from TRBV5-1 and TRBJ2-3, with 7 positions matching TRBD2. The junction had 3 bases not matched to a gene; V was cut back by 2 bases and J by 3 bases. The CDR3 contains 14 residues. CDR1 is SGHRS and CDR2 is YFSETQ in the germline V gene. CDR3 amino acids: CASSLAGRTDTQYF. CDR3 sequence (DNA): TGCGCCAGCAGCTTAGCGGGAAGGACAGATACGCAGTATTTT.

The rearrangement joins TRBV11-1 to TRBJ2-1, with D possibly matching TRBD2 (5 bases). The ends were cut back, 6 bases at V and 10 bases at J, with 16 bases in the middle. Germline-derived CDR1 and CDR2 are SGHAT and FQDESV (reference sequence). The CDR3 spans 13 residues. CDR3 bases: TGTGCCAGCAGTTCAATAAACGGGATAGAGCAGTTCTTC. The encoded protein is CASSSINGIEQFF.

The genes are TRBV28 and TRBJ2-5; no definite D call. The CDR3 is 13 amino acids. Deletions cut 7 bases from V and 5 bases from J, with 14 bases between. Germline V gives CDR1 MDHEN, CDR2 SYDVKM. The CDR3 sequence is CASNPGRLETQYF. CDR3 nucleotide sequence: TGTGCCAGCAACCCGGGCCGATTGGAGACCCAGTACTTC.

The chain is built from TRBV15 and TRBJ2-7; 7 bases line up with TRBD1. Trimming at V came to 1 base and at J to 1 base, leaving 4 bases not matched to a gene. This CDR3 is 15 amino acids long. Germline CDR1 is LNHNV and CDR2 is YYDKDF (reference sequence). The chain's CDR3 is CATSRAGTASYEQYF. The CDR3 coding sequence is TGTGCCACCAGCAGAGCCGGGACAGCTTCCTACGAGCAGTACTTC.

This sequence joins TRBV28 and TRBJ1-1; TRBD1 might be the D (6 bases). The CDR3 runs to 15 residues. Trimming removed 5 bases at V and 4 bases at J, with 17 bases between. Germline V lookup: CDR1 MDHEN, CDR2 SYDVKM. The CDR3, as DNA: TGTGCCAGCAGTCACCCGGGGGCGCCGGGCACTGAAGCTTTCTTT. Encoded protein: CASSHPGAPGTEAFF.

J is TRBJ2-1 and V is TRBV10-1; the match to TRBD2 covers 12 bases. The V gene end was trimmed by 2 bases and the J gene end by 7 bases; junction bases not matched to a gene: 6. Looked up from germline, CDR1 is WNHNN and CDR2 is SYGVQD (reference sequence). There are 16 residues in the CDR3. The CDR3 region is CASSEPLAGGPNEQFF. The CDR3 nucleotides are TGCGCCAGCAGTGAGCCCCTAGCGGGAGGGCCTAATGAGCAGTTCTTC.

The J gene is TRBJ2-7, the V gene TRBV18, with D perhaps matching TRBD2 (5 bases). Looked up from germline, CDR1 is KGHSH and CDR2 is LQKENI. Trimming shortened V by 5 bases and J by 9 bases, and 17 bases separated the two germline ends. The CDR3 has 13 residues. The CDR3 nucleotides read TGTGCCAGCTCAGGGGTCAGCGGCTCGTGGCAGTACTTC. It yields the protein CASSGVSGSWQYF.

The rearrangement links TRBV4-1 to TRBJ2-3; no reliable D call. V lost 3 bases and J lost 5, with 15 bases in between. Looked up from germline, CDR1 is MGHRA and CDR2 is YSYEKL. The CDR3 contains 15 residues. CDR3 sequence reads: CASSHLLGPGDTQYF. The CDR3 DNA is TGCGCCAGCAGCCACCTTCTAGGGCCGGGAGATACGCAGTATTTT.

J is TRBJ2-7 and V is TRBV6-1, with 10 bases fitting TRBD2. Losses at the gene ends were 2 bases for V and 2 bases for J; bases not matched to a gene: 3. This CDR3 is built from 15 residues. Germline V CDR1 and CDR2: MNHNS, SASEGT. CDR3 DNA sequence: TGTGCCAGCAGTGAAACTAGCGGGACCACCTACGAGCAGTACTTC. It is translated as CASSETSGTTYEQYF.

A remark on this clone: The same CDR3 also results from other DNA sequences found in this sample. V gene TRBV6-1 combines with J gene TRBJ2-7; D call uncertain. CDR3 length equals 15 residues. Germline values: CDR1 MNHNS, CDR2 SASEGT. With 5 bases removed from V and 3 bases from J, the gap between germline ends came to 17 bases. CDR3 DNA: TGTGCCAGCAGTCGTCTGGGTGATCCTAACTACGAGCAGTACTTC. Amino acid sequence: CASSRLGDPNYEQYF.

The chain carries TRBV9 and TRBJ1-1; D is ambiguous. V dropped 1 base and J dropped 1 base, with 5 bases sitting between them. The CDR3 is 13 amino acids. Germline CDR1 is SGDLS and CDR2 is YYNGEE. The CDR3: CASSVNRNTEAFF. CDR3 DNA sequence: TGTGCCAGCAGCGTAAACAGGAACACTGAAGCTTTCTTT.

The chain joins TRBV6-5 to TRBJ2-1; TRBD2 is a possible D gene (6 bases). V was trimmed by 8 bases and J by 10 bases, leaving 15 bases between them. CDR3 length equals 12 residues. The germline V gene encodes CDR1 MNHEY and CDR2 SVGAGI. DNA for the CDR3: TGTGCCAGCGGAGGGCGAGTACTGGAGCAGTTCTTC. Encoded protein: CASGGRVLEQFF.

The chain recombines TRBV5-1 with TRBJ2-3; perhaps D is TRBD1 or TRBD2 (5 bases each). V lost 0 bases and J lost 1, with 9 bases in between. Germline V gene sequence: CDR1 SGHRS, CDR2 YFSETQ. This CDR3 contains 15 residues. The CDR3 nucleotides read TGCGCCAGCAGCTTGGAGGGACGGGGCACAGATACGCAGTATTTT. Amino acid sequence: CASSLEGRGTDTQYF.

The chain couples TRBV15 to TRBJ1-4; D gene ambiguous. Germline CDR1 and CDR2: LNHNV and YYDKDF (reference sequence). The CDR3 has 15 amino acids. Trimming took 3 bases from V and 2 from J, leaving 10 bases between them. CDR3 residues: CATSRRRVTNEKLFF. As DNA, the CDR3 is TGTGCCACCAGCAGGAGGAGAGTTACTAATGAAAAACTGTTTTTT.